This is a list of T cell receptor beta chains from one sample in a study of blood T cells in healthy people across ages. A single record per CDR3 protein comes from TCRdb applying MiXCR to the 5' RACE reads. The sample contains 1.5 million or so distinct CDR3 sequences, about 40% of which appear only once. The sample consisted of blood. The receptors come from a woman under 30 in good health. Both conserved end residues are part of each CDR3. The size field is filled for only some rows; it gives once, few, many or a size class.

>many|TRBJ2-3|TRBV4-1
CASSQDLKRGSTDTQYF
>.|TRBJ2-1|TRBV20-1
CSARGASGRIGNEQFF
>.|TRBJ1-1|TRBV7-8
CASSFSNTEAFF
>few|TRBJ2-1|TRBV16
CASSQGGTEQFF
>.|TRBJ2-3|TRBV7-9
CASSPKEANTQYF
>few|TRBJ1-1|TRBV5-1
CASSAGHELWNTEAFF
>.|TRBJ2-3|TRBV30
CAWGGPDTQYF
>.|TRBJ2-7|TRBV12-3/TRBV12-4
CASSRRDRGYYEQYF
>few|TRBJ2-1|TRBV6-2/TRBV6-3
CASKWASGSGEQFF
>once|TRBJ2-4|TRBV20-1
CSARDQGIYKNIQYF
>once|TRBJ1-2|TRBV27
CASSVGRNDYGYTF
>.|TRBJ2-1|TRBV3-1
CASSQDWGLASAEQFF
>few|TRBJ2-6|TRBV5-5
CASSFRRVSGTSSGANVLTF
>few|TRBJ2-7|TRBV9
CASSEGGTGYYEQYF